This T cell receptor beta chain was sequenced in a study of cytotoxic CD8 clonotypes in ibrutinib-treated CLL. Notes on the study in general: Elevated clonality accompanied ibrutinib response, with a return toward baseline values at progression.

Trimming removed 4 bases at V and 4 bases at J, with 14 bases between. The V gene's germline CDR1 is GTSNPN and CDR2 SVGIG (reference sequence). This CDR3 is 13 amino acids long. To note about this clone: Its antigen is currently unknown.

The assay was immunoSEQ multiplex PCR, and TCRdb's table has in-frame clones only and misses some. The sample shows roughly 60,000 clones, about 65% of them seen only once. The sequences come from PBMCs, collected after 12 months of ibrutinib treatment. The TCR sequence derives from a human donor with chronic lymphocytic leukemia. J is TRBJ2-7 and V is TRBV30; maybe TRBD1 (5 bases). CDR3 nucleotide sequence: TGTGCCTGGAATAGACAGCTCGGGTACGAGCAGTACTTC. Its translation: CAWNRQLGYEQYF.